This TCR beta chain was identified during a study of cytomegalovirus exposure and HLA in healthy donors. The study, taken as a whole, reports: Rarity marked most TCR sequences, yet some public TCRs occurred in many donors. As a later analysis revealed, the rate of TCR association differed by HLA locus, with DRB1 most and HLA-C fewest. An apparent linkage of common viral pathogens to several of the most significant clusters emerged in a later analysis. Because they were indistinguishable, some V segments, including TRBV6-2 and TRBV6-3, were excluded.

The CDR3 runs to 15 residues. Germline V lookup: CDR1 LGHNA, CDR2 YSLEER. V was clipped by 4 bases and J by 2 bases, with 14 bases between them. Researchers ran the PCR with 60 Vbeta and 13 Jbeta primers. Libraries were prepared by immunoSEQ multiplex PCR; TCRdb keeps only in-frame clonotypes and omits some of them. The table includes around 120,000 clones, 80% detected once. On this clone: Its antigen is unknown.

This sequence joins TRBV4-3 and TRBJ1-2; no firm D call. This sequence was found in a female donor in good health and CMV-seropositive. Specimen: PBMCs. In nucleotides, the CDR3 is TGCGCCAGCAGCCCCAGCGCTCTGACCAACTATGGCTACACCTTC. It yields the protein CASSPSALTNYGYTF.